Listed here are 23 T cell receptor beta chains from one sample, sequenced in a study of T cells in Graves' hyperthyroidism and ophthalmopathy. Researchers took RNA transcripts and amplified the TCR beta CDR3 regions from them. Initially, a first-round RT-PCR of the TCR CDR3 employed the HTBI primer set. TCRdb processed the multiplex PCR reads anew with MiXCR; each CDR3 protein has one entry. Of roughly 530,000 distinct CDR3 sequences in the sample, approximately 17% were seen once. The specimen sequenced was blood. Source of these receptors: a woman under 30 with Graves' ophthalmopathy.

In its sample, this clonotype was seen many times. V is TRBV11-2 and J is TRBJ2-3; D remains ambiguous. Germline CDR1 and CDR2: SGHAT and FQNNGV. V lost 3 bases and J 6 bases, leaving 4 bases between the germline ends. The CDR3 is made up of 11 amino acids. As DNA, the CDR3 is TGTGCCAGCAGCTTTCGTGATACGCAGTATTTT. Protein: CASSFRDTQYF.

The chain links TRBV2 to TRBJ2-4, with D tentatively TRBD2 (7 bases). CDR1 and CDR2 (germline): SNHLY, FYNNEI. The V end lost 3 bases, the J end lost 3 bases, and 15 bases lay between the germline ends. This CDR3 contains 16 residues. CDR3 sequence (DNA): TGTGCCAGCAGTGAGGGGCGGGGGCTCGTCAAAAACATTCAGTACTTC. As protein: CASSEGRGLVKNIQYF.

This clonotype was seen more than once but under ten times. The CDR3 loop reads CASSSLGRGLNTEAFF. DNA for the CDR3: TGTGCCAGCAGTTCCTTGGGCAGGGGGCTGAACACTGAAGCTTTCTTT. V usage is TRBV12-3 or TRBV12-4 and J usage is TRBJ1-1; 8 bases agree with TRBD1. CDR3 length: 16 amino acids. With 4 bases clipped from V and 0 bases from J, the junction kept 7 bases outside the gene matches.

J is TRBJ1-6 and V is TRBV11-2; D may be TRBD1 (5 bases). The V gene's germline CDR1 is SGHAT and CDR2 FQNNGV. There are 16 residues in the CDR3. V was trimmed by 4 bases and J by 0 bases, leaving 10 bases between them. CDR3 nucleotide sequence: TGTGCCAGCAGCTCGGGACTGAGCTCCTATAATTCACCCCTCCACTTT. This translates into CASSSGLSSYNSPLHF.

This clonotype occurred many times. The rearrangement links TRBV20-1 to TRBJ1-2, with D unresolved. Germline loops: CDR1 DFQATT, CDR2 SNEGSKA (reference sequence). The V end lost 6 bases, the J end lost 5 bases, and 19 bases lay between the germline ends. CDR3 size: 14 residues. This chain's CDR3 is CSAPKDQLQYGYTF. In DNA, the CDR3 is TGCAGTGCGCCCAAGGACCAGCTACAATATGGCTACACCTTC.

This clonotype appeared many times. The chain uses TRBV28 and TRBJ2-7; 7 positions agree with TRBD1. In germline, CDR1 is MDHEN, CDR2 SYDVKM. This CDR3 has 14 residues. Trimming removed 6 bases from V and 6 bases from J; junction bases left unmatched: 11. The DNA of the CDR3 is TGTGCCAGCAGAACGACAGGGACGATTTTCGAGCAGTACTTC. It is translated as CASRTTGTIFEQYF.

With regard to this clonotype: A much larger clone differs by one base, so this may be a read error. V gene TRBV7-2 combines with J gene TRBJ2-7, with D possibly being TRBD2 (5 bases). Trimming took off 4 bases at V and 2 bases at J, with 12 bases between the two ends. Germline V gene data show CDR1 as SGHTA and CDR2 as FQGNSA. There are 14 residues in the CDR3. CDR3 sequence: CASSSDMTTYEQYF. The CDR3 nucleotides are TGTGCCAGCAGCTCAGATATGACTACCTACGAGCAGTACTTC. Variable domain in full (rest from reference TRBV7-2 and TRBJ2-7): GAGVSQSPSNKVTEKGKDVELRCDPISGHTALYWYRQSLGQGLEFLIYFQGNSAPDKSGLPSDRFSAERTGGSVSTLTIQRTQQEDSAVYLCASSSDMTTYEQYFGPGTRLTVT.

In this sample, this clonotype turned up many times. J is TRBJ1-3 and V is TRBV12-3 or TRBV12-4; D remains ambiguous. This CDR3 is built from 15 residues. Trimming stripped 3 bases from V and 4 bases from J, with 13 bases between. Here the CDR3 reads CASSFPLDNGNTIYF. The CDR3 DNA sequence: TGTGCCAGCAGTTTCCCCCTTGATAACGGAAACACCATATATTTT.

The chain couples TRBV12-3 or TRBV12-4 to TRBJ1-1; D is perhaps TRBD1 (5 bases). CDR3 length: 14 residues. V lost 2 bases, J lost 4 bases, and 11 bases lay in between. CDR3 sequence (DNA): TGTGCCAGCAGTTTAACGGGGACTTTCACTGAAGCTTTCTTT. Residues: CASSLTGTFTEAFF.

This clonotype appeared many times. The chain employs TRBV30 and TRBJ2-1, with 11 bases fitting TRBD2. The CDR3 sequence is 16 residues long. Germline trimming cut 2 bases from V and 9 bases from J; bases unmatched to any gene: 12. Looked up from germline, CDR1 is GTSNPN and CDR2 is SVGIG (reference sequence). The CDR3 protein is CAWSRAGTSGMGEQFF. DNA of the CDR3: TGTGCCTGGAGTAGGGCCGGGACTAGCGGTATGGGTGAGCAGTTCTTC.

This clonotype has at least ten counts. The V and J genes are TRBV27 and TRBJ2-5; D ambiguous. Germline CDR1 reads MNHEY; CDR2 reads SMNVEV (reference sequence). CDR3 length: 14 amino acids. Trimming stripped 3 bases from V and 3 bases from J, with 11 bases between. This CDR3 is CASSLSGTEETQYF. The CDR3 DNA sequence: TGTGCCAGCAGTTTGTCCGGAACGGAAGAGACCCAGTACTTC.

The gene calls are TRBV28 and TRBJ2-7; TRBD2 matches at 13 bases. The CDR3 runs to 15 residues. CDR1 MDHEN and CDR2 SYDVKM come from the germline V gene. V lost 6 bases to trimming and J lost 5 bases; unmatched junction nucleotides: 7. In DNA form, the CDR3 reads TGTGCCAGCAGCTCCCCCACTAGCGGGAGGGACGAGCAGTACTTC. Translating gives CASSSPTSGRDEQYF. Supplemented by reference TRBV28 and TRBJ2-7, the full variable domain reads DVKVTQSSRYLVKRTGEKVFLECVQDMDHENMFWYRQDPGLGLRLIYFSYDVKMKEKGDIPEGYSVSREKKERFSLILESASTNQTSMYLCASSSPTSGRDEQYFGPGTRLTVT.

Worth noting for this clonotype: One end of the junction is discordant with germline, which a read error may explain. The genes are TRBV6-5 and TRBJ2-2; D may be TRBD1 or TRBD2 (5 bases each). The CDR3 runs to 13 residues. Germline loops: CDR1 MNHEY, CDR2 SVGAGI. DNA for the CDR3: TGTGCCAGCAGTTACTCGGGGCCCGGGAAGCTGTTTTTT. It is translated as CASSYSGPGKLFF.

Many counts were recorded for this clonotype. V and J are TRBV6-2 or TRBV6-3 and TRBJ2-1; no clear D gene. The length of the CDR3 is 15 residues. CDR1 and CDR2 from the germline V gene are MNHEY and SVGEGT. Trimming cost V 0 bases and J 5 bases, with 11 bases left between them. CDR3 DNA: TGTGCCAGCAGTTACTCGGGGATCCTTAACAATGAGCAGTTCTTC. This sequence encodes CASSYSGILNNEQFF.

CDR3 protein: CAREYGLDSYEQYF. Here the CDR3 DNA reads TGTGCCAGAGAATATGGACTGGACTCCTACGAGCAGTACTTC. This chain connects TRBV7-6 to TRBJ2-7, with a weak D call TRBD2 (5 bases). Germline assignment: CDR1 SGHVS and CDR2 FNYEAQ. With 9 bases removed from V and 0 bases from J, the gap between germline ends came to 15 bases. This CDR3 is 14 amino acids long.

The CDR3 DNA reads as TGTGCCAGCAGTATGACAGGGGAGTTTCCCTACAATGAGCAGTTCTTC. This translates into CASSMTGEFPYNEQFF. This chain uses TRBV28 with TRBJ2-1, with 8 bases matching TRBD1. V shed 5 bases, J shed 2 bases, and the junction held 8 bases outside the gene matches. Germline CDR1 is MDHEN and CDR2 is SYDVKM. The CDR3 has 16 amino acids.

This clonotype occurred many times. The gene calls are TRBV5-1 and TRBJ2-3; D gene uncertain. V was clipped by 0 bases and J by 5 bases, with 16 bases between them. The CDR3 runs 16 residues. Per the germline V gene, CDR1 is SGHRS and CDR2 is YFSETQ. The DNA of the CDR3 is TGCGCCAGCAGCTTGGTGGCCTCGGACGTCGGAGATACGCAGTATTTT. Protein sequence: CASSLVASDVGDTQYF. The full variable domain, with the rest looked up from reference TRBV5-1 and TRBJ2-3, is KAGVTQTPRYLIKTRGQQVTLSCSPISGHRSVSWYQQTPGQGLQFLFEYFSETQRNKGNFPGRFSGRQFSNSRSEMNVSTLELGDSALYLCASSLVASDVGDTQYFGPGTRLTVL.

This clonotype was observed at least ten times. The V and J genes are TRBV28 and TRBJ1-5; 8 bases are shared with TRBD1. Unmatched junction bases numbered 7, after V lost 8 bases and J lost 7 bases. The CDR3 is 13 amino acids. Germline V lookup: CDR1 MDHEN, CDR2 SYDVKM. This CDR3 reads CASLRQGTQPQHF. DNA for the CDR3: TGTGCCAGCTTACGACAGGGGACGCAGCCCCAGCATTTT.

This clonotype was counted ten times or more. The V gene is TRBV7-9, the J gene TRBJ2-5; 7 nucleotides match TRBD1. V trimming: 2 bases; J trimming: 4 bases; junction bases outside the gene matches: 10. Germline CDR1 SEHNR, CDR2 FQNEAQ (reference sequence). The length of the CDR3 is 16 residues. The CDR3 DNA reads TGTGCCAGCAGCTTAAGACCCGGGACAGCAGTAGAGACCCAGTACTTC. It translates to CASSLRPGTAVETQYF.

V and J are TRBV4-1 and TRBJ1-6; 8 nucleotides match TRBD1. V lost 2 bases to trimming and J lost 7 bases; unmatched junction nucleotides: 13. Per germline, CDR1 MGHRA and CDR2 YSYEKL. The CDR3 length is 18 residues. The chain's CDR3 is CASSQPRGGQVRNSPLHF. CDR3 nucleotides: TGCGCCAGCAGCCAACCCAGGGGGGGACAGGTACGAAATTCACCCCTCCACTTT.

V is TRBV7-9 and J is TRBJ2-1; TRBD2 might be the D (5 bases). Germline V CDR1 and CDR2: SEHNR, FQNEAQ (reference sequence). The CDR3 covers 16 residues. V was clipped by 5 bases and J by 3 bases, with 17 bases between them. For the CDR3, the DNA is TGTGCCAGCAGCCCCGGGAACATGAAGAGCTACAATGAGCAGTTCTTC. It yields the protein CASSPGNMKSYNEQFF.

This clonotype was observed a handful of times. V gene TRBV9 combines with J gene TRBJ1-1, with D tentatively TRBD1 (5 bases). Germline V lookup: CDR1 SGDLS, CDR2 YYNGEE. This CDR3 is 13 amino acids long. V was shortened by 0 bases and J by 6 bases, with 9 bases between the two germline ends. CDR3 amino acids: CASSVGGTAEAFF. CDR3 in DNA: TGTGCCAGCAGCGTAGGGGGGACTGCTGAAGCTTTCTTT.

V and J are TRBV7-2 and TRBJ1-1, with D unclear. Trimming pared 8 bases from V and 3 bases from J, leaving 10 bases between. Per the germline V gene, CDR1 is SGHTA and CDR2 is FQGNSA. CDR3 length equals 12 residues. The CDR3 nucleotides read TGTGCCAGCGCCTCGCCCGACACTGAAGCTTTCTTT. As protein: CASASPDTEAFF.